The present entry profiles one T cell receptor (beta chain) with its context. Measured with immunoSEQ multiplex PCR; TCRdb has only the in-frame clones, and not every one. The sample includes about 2.1 million clones, approximately 94% of them seen just once. The CDR3 sequence is 21 residues long. With V trimmed by 7 bases and J by 0 bases, 17 bases remained unmatched. Per the germline V gene, CDR1 is MDHEN and CDR2 is SYDVKM. As defined, naive CD8 cells were CD45RO-negative and positively selected for CCR7, with terminally differentiated effector memory CD45RA+ cells excluded. The data were obtained in a study of shared clonotypes between healthy human individuals.

The receptor comes from a man between 18 and 35 years old in good health. Some clones in this sample may be carry-over from other donors' samples. The sample taken for sequencing was naive CD8+ T cells from PBMCs. This chain uses TRBV28 with TRBJ2-1, with 14 bases aligning to TRBD2. Written as DNA, the CDR3 is TGTGCCAGCACTTTGACTAGCGGGAGGGCAAGAGGTTTAAGCTCCTACAATGAGCAGTTCTTC. This codes for CASTLTSGRARGLSSYNEQFF.